These 27 T cell receptor beta chains originate from one sample sequenced in a study of CD8+ T cells in alopecia areata. The sequencing template was cDNA reverse transcribed from extracted RNA. Repertoires were generated with immunoSEQ multiplex PCR, while TCRdb's copy carries only in-frame clones and drops some. This set yields 270,000 or so clones and no singletons; the top ten hold 1.2%. Cutaneous lymph node cells were pooled, and they were sorted using CD4, CD8alpha, NKG2D, NKG2ACE and other markers. Source material: CD4+ T cells sorted from a lymph node. These receptors were collected from a C3H/HeJ mouse with alopecia areata. For this strain, the MHC haplotype corresponds to H2-k.

To note about this clone: The genes and germline here are from mouse. The read ends 4 residues shy of where the CDR3 ends; the end is completed using the germline J gene. This chain links TRBV1 with TRBJ2-7; tentatively, D is TRBD1 (6 bases). In germline, CDR1 is NSQYPW, CDR2 LRSPGD (reference sequence). The CDR3 loop spans 12 amino acids. The DNA read from the CDR3 is TGCACTACCTCTGGACAGAACTAT. Its translation is CTTSGQNY. The whole CDR3 sequence reads CTTSGQNYEQYF.

This clone was found many times. Gene names and germline match the mouse. The sequenced fragment ends 4 residues before the CDR3 boundary, so the rest is inferred from the germline J gene. This chain connects TRBV17 to TRBJ2-1; 8 nucleotides agree with TRBD2. Germline lookup yields CDR1 MNHDT and CDR2 YYDKIL. CDR3 length: 16 residues. J lost 1 base, V lost 1 base, and 3 bases had no gene match. The CDR3 spells CASSRGGGGNYAEQFF. CDR3 bases read: TGTGCTAGCAGTAGAGGTGGGGGGGGAAACTATGCT.

As concerns this clone: All gene names here are mouse names. Partial CDR3 DNA: TGTGCCAGCAGTTTTGGGGGGAAGGCAGAA. This sequence encodes CASSFGGKAE. The full CDR3 reads CASSFGGKAETLYF. The chain carries TRBV13-1 and TRBJ2-3; 7 bases map to TRBD2. Sequencing ends 4 residues short of the CDR3 end; the germline J gene provides the rest. The ends lost 4 bases at V and 3 bases at J; junction bases unmatched: 5. The germline V gene has CDR1 NSHNY and CDR2 SYGAGN. The CDR3 is made up of 14 amino acids.

This clone occurred a few times. The genes are named according to mouse. The read is 4 residues too short to cover the CDR3 end, so that end is filled in from the germline J gene. At the DNA level, this CDR3 is encoded by other sequences in the same sample as well. The rearrangement links TRBV19 to TRBJ2-3; 7 nucleotides agree with TRBD2. CDR1 FNHDT and CDR2 SITEND come from the germline V gene (reference sequence). The V segment lost 6 bases and the J segment 0 bases; nucleotides outside the gene matches: 7. CDR3 length: 15 residues. Here the CDR3 reads CASTPTGGSAETLYF. The DNA read from the CDR3 is TGTGCCAGCACCCCGACGGGGGGGAGTGCAGAA.

This clone has just a few counts. Gene and germline names: mouse. The missing CDR3 end, 3 residues past where the read stops, is filled in from the germline J gene. Other DNA sequences from this sample encode an identical CDR3 as well. The chain links TRBV13-2 to TRBJ1-6, with 8 bases fitting TRBD1. TRBJ1-6 is labeled an ORF, and its function is uncertain. From germline, CDR1 is NNHNN and CDR2 SYGAGS (reference sequence). CDR3 size: 14 residues. V trimming: 4 bases; J trimming: 4 bases; junction bases outside the gene matches: 1. The DNA read from the CDR3 is TGTGCCAGCGGTCGACAGGGGTATAATTCGCCC. Protein sequence: CASGRQGYNSP. The CDR3 in its entirety is CASGRQGYNSPLYF.

As concerns this clone: The listed genes are named as in mouse. Sequencing ends 4 residues short of the CDR3 end; the germline J gene provides the rest. The chain links TRBV1 to TRBJ2-3, with TRBD2 matching over 12 bases. Germline V gives CDR1 NSQYPW, CDR2 LRSPGD (reference sequence). J was trimmed by 0 bases and V by 6 bases; bases with no gene match: 4. This CDR3 comprises 16 residues. The CDR3 loop is CTCRETGGASAETLYF. The sequenced part of the CDR3 DNA is TGCACCTGCAGGGAGACTGGGGGGGCTAGTGCAGAA. Drawing the rest from reference TRBV1 and TRBJ2-3, the complete variable domain is VTLLEQNPRWRLVPRGQAVNLRCILKNSQYPWMSWYQQDLQKQLQWLFTLRSPGDKEVKSLPGADYLATRVTDTELRLQVANMSQGRTLYCTCRETGGASAETLYFGSGTRLTVL.

This clone was counted between two and nine times. Each gene name is a mouse one. The CDR3 goes on 4 residues after the read ends, and that part is filled in from the germline J gene. The V gene is TRBV1, the J gene TRBJ2-1; D is undetermined. The germline V gene has CDR1 NSQYPW and CDR2 LRSPGD (reference sequence). The CDR3 is 14 residues long. Trimming cost V 2 bases and J 1 base, with 6 bases left between them. The CDR3 reads CTCSAIGNYAEQFF. CDR3 DNA (partial): TGCACCTGCAGTGCAATTGGGAACTATGCT.

In the case of this clone: Gene names denote mouse genes. The CDR3 end lies 4 residues beyond the end of the read and is filled in from the germline J gene. The rearrangement joins TRBV13-2 to TRBJ1-1, with a tentative D call TRBD1 (6 bases). Germline-derived CDR1 and CDR2 are NNHNN and SYGAGS (reference sequence). The CDR3 runs 15 residues. CDR3 bases read: TGTGCCAGCGGTGATGCGGGAAGTGGACAGAGA. As protein: CASGDAGSGQR. In full, the CDR3 reads CASGDAGSGQREVFF.

A few counts support this clone. All gene names here are mouse names. The read ends 4 residues early relative to the CDR3; the germline J gene fills the gap. The chain uses TRBV31 and TRBJ2-1, with 8 nucleotides matching TRBD2. The germline V gene has CDR1 GKSSPN and CDR2 SITVG. CDR3 size: 15 residues. The trim removed 3 bases at V and 0 bases at J, leaving 4 bases unmatched. The CDR3 protein is CAWRGGLDNYAEQFF. The covered CDR3 bases are TGTGCCTGGAGAGGGGGACTGGATAACTATGCT.

Points on this clone: Gene names and germline match the mouse. Read data end 4 residues before the CDR3 end; the end is taken from the germline J gene. V gene TRBV13-1 combines with J gene TRBJ2-7; 9 bases map to TRBD1. This CDR3 region has 14 residues. Germline trimming cut 3 bases from V and 3 bases from J; bases unmatched to any gene: 4. In germline, CDR1 is NSHNY, CDR2 SYGAGN. The DNA read from the CDR3 is TGTGCCAGCAGTGCCCAGACAGGGGGCTAT. This gives the protein CASSAQTGGY. The whole CDR3 reads CASSAQTGGYEQYF.

This clone appeared a few times. Germline and genes: mouse. The read comes to an end 3 residues before the CDR3 does, leaving the germline J gene to fill in the end. The gene calls are TRBV1 and TRBJ1-6; TRBD1 is a possible D gene (5 bases). TRBJ1-6 is filed as an ORF, its function uncertain. V was clipped by 1 base and J by 7 bases, with 14 bases between them. The V gene's germline CDR1 is NSQYPW and CDR2 LRSPGD (reference sequence). The CDR3 runs 16 residues. The CDR3 sequence: CTCSAGGEGRNSPLYF. The CDR3 DNA, read in part, is TGCACCTGCAGTGCAGGGGGGGAGGGAAGAAATTCGCCC.

This clone was seen a handful of times. Mouse germline and gene names are used. The CDR3 end is not reached by the read, which stops 4 residues before it; the germline J gene fills it in. The rearrangement uses TRBV13-3 and TRBJ2-1; a weak D match, TRBD1 (6 bases). The CDR3 runs 12 residues. Germline V gene data show CDR1 as NNHDY and CDR2 as SYVADS. The ends were cut back, 7 bases at V and 4 bases at J, with 9 bases in the middle. The DNA read from the CDR3 is TGTGCCAGCGGGACAACATATGCT. Translated: CASGTTYA. The complete CDR3 reads CASGTTYAEQFF.

This clone appeared a few times. Gene names and germline match the mouse. The read finishes 4 residues shy of the CDR3 end, and the germline J gene is used to complete it. The rearrangement uses TRBV1 and TRBJ1-1; D is uncertain. The CDR3 has 15 amino acids. Germline lookup yields CDR1 NSQYPW and CDR2 LRSPGD (reference sequence). The CDR3 DNA, read in part, is TGCACCTGCAGTGCAGACAGGAGGGCCTTAGGA. It codes for CTCSADRRALG. The complete CDR3 reads CTCSADRRALGEVFF.

With respect to this clone: The genes and germline here are from mouse. The read finishes 4 residues shy of the CDR3 end, and the germline J gene is used to complete it. The chain carries TRBV13-2 and TRBJ2-3, with 9 bases lining up with TRBD2. After removal of 3 bases from V and 0 bases from J, the junction contained 2 bases not matched to a gene. CDR1 is NNHNN and CDR2 is SYGAGS in the germline V gene (reference sequence). The CDR3 consists of 15 residues. The CDR3 bases that were read are TGTGCCAGCGGTGCCGACTGGGGGAGTGCAGAA. Encoded protein: CASGADWGSAE. The full CDR3 sequence reads CASGADWGSAETLYF.

This clone was found a few times. These gene names are mouse names. The read ends 4 residues before the CDR3 terminus; that terminus is restored from the germline J gene. The chain recombines TRBV13-1 with TRBJ2-3, with 11 positions matching TRBD2. Germline lookup yields CDR1 NSHNY and CDR2 SYGAGN. The CDR3 covers 16 residues. Losses at the gene ends were 6 bases for V and 0 bases for J; bases not matched to a gene: 6. The part of the CDR3 DNA that was read is TGTGCCAGCACAAGGACTGGGGGGCTAAGTGCAGAA. It specifies CASTRTGGLSAE. The CDR3 as a whole reads CASTRTGGLSAETLYF.

As regards this clone: The gene names here belong to mouse. The read halts 3 residues ahead of the CDR3 end, with the missing end drawn from the germline J gene. The chain combines TRBV5 with TRBJ1-6, with a weak D call TRBD1 (5 bases). TRBJ1-6 is known as an ORF, though its function is uncertain. The V gene's germline CDR1 is LGHNA and CDR2 YNLKQL (reference sequence). V lost 0 bases and J 7 bases, leaving 10 bases between the germline ends. The length of the CDR3 is 15 residues. This CDR3 reads CASSQDPGKNSPLYF. CDR3 bases read: TGTGCCAGCAGCCAAGATCCAGGGAAGAATTCGCCC.

About this clone: The genes are named according to mouse. The read terminates 4 residues ahead of where the CDR3 ends, so the germline J gene completes it. The sample carries other DNA sequences with the same CDR3. V gene TRBV13-3 combines with J gene TRBJ2-7; 7 bases match TRBD2. Germline values: CDR1 NNHDY, CDR2 SYVADS. The length of the CDR3 is 12 residues. The CDR3 reads CASSEGGYEQYF. CDR3 bases read: TGTGCCAGCAGTGAGGGGGGGTAT.

This clone was detected only a few times. Gene names and germline match the mouse. The read gets to within 4 residues of the CDR3 end, and the germline J gene fills in the rest. The rearrangement uses TRBV13-1 and TRBJ2-3; D perhaps matches TRBD1 (5 bases). V was trimmed by 3 bases and J by 0 bases, leaving 14 bases between them. In germline, CDR1 is NSHNY, CDR2 SYGAGN. The CDR3 is made up of 16 amino acids. The sequenced CDR3 bases are TGTGCCAGCAGTGCCCCGGACAAAACTAGTGCAGAA. Its protein is CASSAPDKTSAE. From start to end, the CDR3 is CASSAPDKTSAETLYF.

A note on this clone: Germline and genes: mouse. The read gets to within 4 residues of the CDR3 end, and the germline J gene fills in the rest. Other DNA sequences in the sample encode the same CDR3. This chain joins TRBV5 and TRBJ2-5, with 10 positions matching TRBD1. This CDR3 is built from 14 residues. Germline CDR1 and CDR2: LGHNA and YNLKQL (reference sequence). The CDR3: CASSPGQGKDTQYF. The sequenced part of the CDR3 DNA is TGTGCCAGCAGCCCGGGACAGGGGAAAGAC.

A remark on this clone: Each gene name is a mouse one. The CDR3 end is not reached by the read, which stops 4 residues before it; the germline J gene fills it in. The same CDR3 also results from other DNA sequences found in this sample. J is TRBJ2-2 and V is TRBV13-1; 11 positions agree with TRBD1. The CDR3 consists of 16 residues. CDR1 is NSHNY and CDR2 is SYGAGN in the germline V gene. V lost 3 bases to trimming and J lost 1 base; unmatched junction nucleotides: 2. CDR3 bases read: TGTGCCAGCAGTGGGGGACAGGGGGAAAACACCGGG. Residues: CASSGGQGENTG. Given in full, the CDR3 is CASSGGQGENTGQLYF.

About this clone itself: The genes and germline here are from mouse. Read coverage stops 4 residues before the CDR3 terminus; the germline J gene supplies the remainder. The genes are TRBV19 and TRBJ2-5; 11 bases map to TRBD2. Germline-derived CDR1 and CDR2 are FNHDT and SITEND (reference sequence). The CDR3 loop spans 14 amino acids. The CDR3 here is CASSPGLGVDTQYF. The sequenced part of the CDR3 DNA is TGTGCCAGCAGCCCGGGACTGGGGGTTGAC. The full variable domain, its missing parts supplied by reference TRBV19 and TRBJ2-5, is GGIITQTPKFLIGQEGQKLTLKCQQNFNHDTMYWYRQDSGKGLRLIYYSITENDLQKGDLSEGYDASREKKSSFSLTVTSAQKNEMAVFLCASSPGLGVDTQYFGPGTRLLVL.

Regarding this clone: Mouse gene names and germline throughout. This chain's CDR3 is CASSPTGLGENTLYF. The DNA read from the CDR3 is TGTGCCAGCAGCCCTACGGGACTGGGGGAAAAC. The rearrangement links TRBV19 to TRBJ2-4; TRBD2 matches 11 bases. The read ends 4 residues early relative to the CDR3; the germline J gene fills the gap. This CDR3 spans 15 amino acids. The germline V gene has CDR1 FNHDT and CDR2 SITEND (reference sequence).

This clone was counted between two and nine times. Each gene name is a mouse one. The sequence runs out 3 residues before the end of the CDR3; the remainder is reconstructed from the germline J gene. The J gene is TRBJ1-6, the V gene TRBV19; 9 nucleotides align to TRBD1. TRBJ1-6 is noted as an ORF with a role that remains uncertain. The CDR3 runs 15 residues. Germline trimming cut 4 bases from V and 9 bases from J; bases unmatched to any gene: 8. The germline CDR1 and CDR2 sequences are FNHDT and SITEND (reference sequence). The CDR3 here is CASSPQGAGGSPLYF. Partial CDR3 DNA: TGTGCCAGCAGTCCACAGGGGGCTGGGGGTTCGCCC.

Worth noting for this clone: Each gene name is a mouse one. The observed sequence ends 4 residues before the CDR3 terminus, with the missing tail filled in from the germline J gene. This rearrangement joins TRBV12-1 to TRBJ2-7, with 10 bases aligning to TRBD2. The V gene's germline CDR1 is SGHSN and CDR2 HYEKVE. With V trimmed by 2 bases and J by 0 bases, 3 bases remained unmatched. The CDR3 extends over 15 amino acids. The sequenced part of the CDR3 DNA is TGTGCCAGCTCTCCCAACTGGGGGGGCTCCTAT. It yields the protein CASSPNWGGSY. The CDR3 in full is CASSPNWGGSYEQYF.

As regards this clone: Genes and germline come from the mouse. From the germline J gene comes the end of the CDR3, since the read stops 4 residues before it. The chain uses TRBV19 and TRBJ1-2, with 7 bases aligning to TRBD1. After removal of 5 bases from V and 3 bases from J, the junction contained 4 bases not matched to a gene. CDR1 is FNHDT, CDR2 SITEND, per germline (reference sequence). The CDR3 spans 13 residues. CDR3 loop: CASSTTGDSDYTF. CDR3 DNA, as far as it was read: TGTGCCAGCAGCACCACAGGGGACTCC.

Note on this clone: Gene names follow the mouse nomenclature. The DNA ends 4 residues before the CDR3 does, and the rest of the CDR3 is filled in from the germline J gene. The chain couples TRBV13-3 to TRBJ2-3, with D perhaps TRBD2 (7 bases). The CDR3 consists of 14 residues. The germline V gene has CDR1 NNHDY and CDR2 SYVADS. Trimming pared 5 bases from V and 4 bases from J, leaving 14 bases between. CDR3 protein: CASRGPGGSETLYF. Partial CDR3 DNA: TGTGCCAGCAGAGGGCCTGGGGGCTCAGAA.

This clone has only a few counts. Gene names denote mouse genes. Within the sample, other DNA sequences also encode this same CDR3. Incomplete CDR3 DNA: TGTGCCTGGAGTCTAAGGACAGGGGATAATTCGCCC. It encodes CAWSLRTGDNSP. The full CDR3 sequence reads CAWSLRTGDNSPLYF. The V call is TRBV31, the J call TRBJ1-6, with 9 bases lining up with TRBD1. The read ends 3 residues early relative to the CDR3; the germline J gene fills the gap. TRBJ1-6 is treated as an ORF (open reading frame) with a function not yet certain. J gave up 5 bases and V 0 bases, and 2 bases lay outside the gene matches. Germline values: CDR1 GKSSPN, CDR2 SITVG. The CDR3 loop spans 15 amino acids.